A single T cell receptor (beta chain) is shown here with its context. These data originate in a study of blood T cell repertoires in COVID-19. Profiled with immunoSEQ multiplex PCR; TCRdb holds only in-frame clones, not every one. Here the sample spans under 150,000 clones, under 85% being singletons. Germline lookup yields CDR1 MNHEY and CDR2 SVGEGT. Trimming cost V 5 bases and J 5 bases; bases outside gene matches: 6. The CDR3 loop spans 15 amino acids. The specimen was peripheral blood. The sequence was collected from a woman older than 75 in a cohort sampled during active or convalescent COVID-19. The chain recombines TRBV6-2 or TRBV6-3 with TRBJ1-6; 7 bases map to TRBD1. The CDR3 DNA follows: TGTGCCAGCAGTACAGGGGAAAGGGATAATTCACCCCTCCACTTT. Translating gives CASSTGERDNSPLHF.